The 6 T cell receptor beta chains in this list originate from one sample, sequenced in a study of CD4+ T cells in melanoma. Measured with immunoSEQ multiplex PCR; TCRdb has only the in-frame clones, and not every one. In the table there are approximately 110,000 clones, about 90% of which are singletons. The sample comprised peripheral blood. Every receptor here comes from a human donor with melanoma.

This chain uses TRBV5-1 with TRBJ1-3, with 7 bases fitting TRBD1. Germline V gives CDR1 SGHRS, CDR2 YFSETQ. This CDR3 has 16 residues. The V and J ends lost 3 bases and 0 bases, in that order; junction bases with no gene match: 6. The CDR3 DNA sequence: TGCGCCAGCAGCTCGACAGGGCTCGGCTCTGGAAACACCATATATTTT. Its protein is CASSSTGLGSGNTIYF.

This clone was recorded once. The chain uses TRBV10-3 and TRBJ2-3; TRBD2 agrees at 7 bases. The CDR3 length is 15 residues. CDR1 and CDR2 (germline): ENHRY, SYGVKD. Trimming removed 4 bases from V and 2 bases from J; junction bases left unmatched: 6. CDR3 amino acids: CAISGGRGNTDTQYF. CDR3 coding DNA: TGTGCCATCAGTGGTGGGCGGGGGAACACAGATACGCAGTATTTT.

V is TRBV9 and J is TRBJ2-5; no clear D gene. The CDR3 runs to 14 residues. Germline values: CDR1 SGDLS, CDR2 YYNGEE. The ends were cut back, 0 bases at V and 1 base at J, with 7 bases in the middle. CDR3 sequence: CASSVEPLQETQYF. As DNA, the CDR3 is TGTGCCAGCAGCGTAGAACCACTCCAAGAGACCCAGTACTTC.

This chain links TRBV19 with TRBJ2-1, with D unresolved. V lost 4 bases to trimming and J lost 4 bases, with 8 bases between them. Germline V gene lookup returns CDR1 LNHDA and CDR2 SQIVND (reference sequence). This CDR3 is built from 13 residues. The CDR3 loop reads CASSNTAYNEQFF. The CDR3 region has the DNA TGTGCCAGTAGTAATACAGCATACAATGAGCAGTTCTTC.

The V gene is TRBV19, the J gene TRBJ1-4; maybe TRBD1 (6 bases). The ends were cut back, 8 bases at V and 8 bases at J, with 18 bases in the middle. Germline values: CDR1 LNHDA, CDR2 SQIVND (reference sequence). CDR3 length equals 14 residues. The CDR3 nucleotides are TGTGCCAGTCGTCGACAGGCTGGTAGGGAAAAACTGTTTTTT. Encoded protein: CASRRQAGREKLFF.

This chain uses TRBV18 with TRBJ1-5; possible D gene TRBD1, 6 bases. This CDR3 is 14 amino acids long. From germline, CDR1 is KGHSH and CDR2 LQKENI. The V end was cut by 4 bases, the J end by 1 base, with 8 bases between. The DNA for the CDR3 is TGTGCCAGCTCACAAGGGGGAAGCAATCAGCCCCAGCATTTT. Translating it yields CASSQGGSNQPQHF. Complete variable domain (other parts from reference TRBV18 and TRBJ1-5): NAGVMQNPRHLVRRRGQEARLRCSPMKGHSHVYWYRQLPEEGLKFMVYLQKENIIDESGMPKERFSAEFPKEGPSILRIQQVVRGDSAAYFCASSQGGSNQPQHFGDGTRLSIL.